The clone carrying this T cell receptor beta chain was seen once. CDR3 size: 11 residues. CDR1 and CDR2 (germline): SGHNT, YENEEA. V was pared by 8 bases and J by 7 bases, with 9 bases between. These data belong to a study of technical replicates of blood from several donors. Sequencing was performed with immunoSEQ multiplex PCR; in TCRdb, only in-frame clones are kept and a portion is missing. The data show tens of thousands of clones, approximately 95% seen once. V is TRBV11-3 and J is TRBJ1-3; no clear D. The sequenced sample was T cells isolated from PBMCs. The clonotype was recovered from a human donor in good health. CDR3 sequence reads: CASESGNTIYF. The DNA of the CDR3 is TGTGCCAGCGAGTCCGGGAACACCATATATTTT.